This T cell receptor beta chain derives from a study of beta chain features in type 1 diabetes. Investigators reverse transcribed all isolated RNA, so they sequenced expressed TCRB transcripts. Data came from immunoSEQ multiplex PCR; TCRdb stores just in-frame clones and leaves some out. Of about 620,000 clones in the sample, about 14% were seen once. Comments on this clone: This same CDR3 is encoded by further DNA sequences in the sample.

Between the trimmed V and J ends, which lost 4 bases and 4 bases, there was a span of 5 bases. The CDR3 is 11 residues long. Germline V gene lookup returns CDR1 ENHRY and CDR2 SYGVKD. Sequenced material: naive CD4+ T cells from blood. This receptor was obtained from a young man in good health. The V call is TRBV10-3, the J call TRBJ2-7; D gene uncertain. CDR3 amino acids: CAISAAYEQYF. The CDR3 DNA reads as TGTGCCATCAGTGCCGCATACGAGCAGTACTTC.